This T cell receptor beta chain was captured in a study of somatic mutations in cytotoxic T cells in rheumatoid arthritis. Overall study: Blood from the patient (roughly 30 ml EDTA) was drawn right after diagnosis, pretreatment.

Study-level points and caveats: The CD8+ clonality of rheumatoid arthritis patients increased with age, whereas that of healthy controls did not.

In regard to this clone: Its antigen is not known.

Using immunoSEQ multiplex PCR, the repertoire was profiled, and TCRdb retains in-frame clones only, with some absent. This repertoire shows roughly 17,000 clones, 80% found once; its top ten account for about 10%. Germline V gene sequence: CDR1 SGHTA, CDR2 FQGNSA. There are 13 residues in the CDR3. V lost 6 bases and J 5 bases, leaving 13 bases between the germline ends. After CD4+ and CD8+ cells were isolated by positive magnetic bead selection, their purity was checked by flow cytometry. The rearrangement links TRBV7-2 to TRBJ1-1, with D unresolved. The specimen was CD8+ T cells sorted from blood. The TCR originated in an adult with rheumatoid arthritis. As DNA, the CDR3 is TGTGCCAGCAGTCCTGAGACGGCGACTGAAGCTTTCTTT. Amino acids: CASSPETATEAFF.